This T cell receptor (beta chain) was obtained from a study of T cell changes during pregnancy in multiple sclerosis. The table lists this clone with a few counts. Assay: immunoSEQ multiplex PCR; the TCRdb copy retains only in-frame clones and omits some. The sample has roughly 23,000 clones; 75% to 90% are singletons. This TCR was recovered from a female donor in good health, enrolled as a control in a pregnancy study. Source: CD4+ T cells from peripheral blood mononuclear cells, taken in the first trimester of pregnancy.

CDR3 amino acids: CSVISGTENTEAFF. The CDR3 DNA reads as TGCAGCGTTATTTCCGGGACAGAGAACACTGAAGCTTTCTTT. The V call is TRBV29-1, the J call TRBJ1-1; 7 nucleotides align to TRBD1. The germline CDR1 and CDR2 sequences are SQVTM and ANQGSEA. The CDR3 extends over 14 amino acids. V shed 5 bases, J shed 1 base, and the junction held 7 bases outside the gene matches. The full variable domain, in which reference TRBV29-1 and TRBJ1-1 provide the parts outside the CDR3, is SAVISQKPSRDICQRGTSLTIQCQVDSQVTMMFWYRQQPGQSLTLIATANQGSEATYESGFVIDKFPISRPNLTFSTLTVSNMSPEDSSIYLCSVISGTENTEAFFGQGTRLTVV.